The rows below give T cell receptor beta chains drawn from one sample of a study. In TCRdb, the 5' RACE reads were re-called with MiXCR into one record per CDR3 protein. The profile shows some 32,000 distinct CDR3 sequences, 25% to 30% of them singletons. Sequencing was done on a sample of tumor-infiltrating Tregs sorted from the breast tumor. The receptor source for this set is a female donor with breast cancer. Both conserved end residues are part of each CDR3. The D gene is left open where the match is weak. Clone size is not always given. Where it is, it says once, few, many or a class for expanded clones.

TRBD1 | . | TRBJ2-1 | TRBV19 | TGTGCCAGTAGTATAAACGGGAGACAGGGGGGTGGAGAGCAGTTCTTC | CASSINGRQGGGEQFF
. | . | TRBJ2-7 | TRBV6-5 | TGTGCCAGCAGTTTTGGGATCGAGCAGTACTTC | CASSFGIEQYF
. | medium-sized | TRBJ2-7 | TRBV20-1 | TGCAGTGCTAGGGACAGCCTCTACGAGCAGTACTTC | CSARDSLYEQYF
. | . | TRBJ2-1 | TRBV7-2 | TGTGCCACCGACCCGTGGGATAGAGGCTATGAGCAGTTCTTC | CATDPWDRGYEQFF
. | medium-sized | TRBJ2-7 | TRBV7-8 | TGTGCCAGCAGCTCCCTACCAGGGACCTACGAGCAGTACTTC | CASSSLPGTYEQYF
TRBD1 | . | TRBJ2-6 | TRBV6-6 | TGTGCCAGCAGTTACTCCAGGGACAGGGACTGGGATGGGGCCAACGTCCTGACTTTC | CASSYSRDRDWDGANVLTF
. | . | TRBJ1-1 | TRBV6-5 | TGTGCCAGCAGTAGGGGTGGATTGACTGAAGCTTTCTTT | CASSRGGLTEAFF
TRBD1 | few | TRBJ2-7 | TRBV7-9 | TGTGCCAGCAGCTTAGCCGGGGACAGGGTTAGGGCCGAGCAGTACTTC | CASSLAGDRVRAEQYF
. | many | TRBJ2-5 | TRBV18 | TGTGCCAGCTCACCCTTTCCCTACTTGGACCAAGAGACCCAGTACTTC | CASSPFPYLDQETQYF
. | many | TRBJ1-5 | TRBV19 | TGTGCCAGTAGTCGGACAGATCGCCAGCCCCAGCATTTT | CASSRTDRQPQHF
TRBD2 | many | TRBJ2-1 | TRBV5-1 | TGCGCCAGCAGCTTGGCCGGGACTAGCGGGAGTAGAGACTACAATGAGCAGTTCTTC | CASSLAGTSGSRDYNEQFF
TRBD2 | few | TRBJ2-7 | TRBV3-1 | TGTACCAGCAGCCAAGAAGGGACTAGCGGAGGGGCAGTGGGGGAGCAGTACTTC | CTSSQEGTSGGAVGEQYF
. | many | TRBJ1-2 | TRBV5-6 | TGTGCCAGCAGATCCGGGACGGACCACTATGGCTACACCTTC | CASRSGTDHYGYTF
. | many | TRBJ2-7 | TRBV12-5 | TGTGCTAGTGGTTTGAAGGTTCTTGGAGCGCTAGGGGTAAGCTACGAGCAGTACTTC | CASGLKVLGALGVSYEQYF
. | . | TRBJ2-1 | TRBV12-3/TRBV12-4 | TGTGCCAACAGTCGACTAGATGAGCAGTTCTTC | CANSRLDEQFF
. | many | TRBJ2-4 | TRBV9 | TGTGCCAGCAGCGCAAGGACTGTGGGGGGCAAAAACATTCAGTACTTC | CASSARTVGGKNIQYF
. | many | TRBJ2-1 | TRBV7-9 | TGTGCCAGCAGCTTTGACTACAATGAGCAGTTCTTC | CASSFDYNEQFF
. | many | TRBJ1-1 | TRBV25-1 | TGTGCCAGCAGTACAGGACTGTGGAACACTGAAGCTTTCTTT | CASSTGLWNTEAFF
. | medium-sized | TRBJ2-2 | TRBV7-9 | TGTGCCAGCAGCTTGGGCAGGGGAAAGGAGCTGTTTTTT | CASSLGRGKELFF
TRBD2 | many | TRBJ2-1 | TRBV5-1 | TGCGCCAGCAGCGAAACCGGGACTAGCGGGAGCGGATGGAATGAGCAGTTCTTC | CASSETGTSGSGWNEQFF
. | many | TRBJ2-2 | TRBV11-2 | TGTGCCAGCAGCTTCCGGGACCCCGTCCCCGGGGAGCTGTTTTTT | CASSFRDPVPGELFF
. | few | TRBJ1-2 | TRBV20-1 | TGCAGTGCTAGTTGGCGGACTTATGGCTACACCTTC | CSASWRTYGYTF
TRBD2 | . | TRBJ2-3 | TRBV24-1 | TGTGCCACCAGTGATTTAGCGGGAGGAAGCACAGATACGCAGTATTTT | CATSDLAGGSTDTQYF
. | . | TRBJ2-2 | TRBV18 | TGTGCCAGCTCACCACCAGGGTGGGATACCGGGGAGCTGTTTTTT | CASSPPGWDTGELFF
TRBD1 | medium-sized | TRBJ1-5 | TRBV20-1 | TGCAGTGCTAGAAATTCTGGACAGGGGCTCAATCAGCCCCAGCATTTT | CSARNSGQGLNQPQHF
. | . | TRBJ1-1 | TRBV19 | TGTGCCAGTAGGATGAGGAACACTGAAGCTTTCTTT | CASRMRNTEAFF
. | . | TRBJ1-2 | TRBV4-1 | TGCGCCAGCAGCCAAGGGCGATACAACTATGGCTACACCTTC | CASSQGRYNYGYTF
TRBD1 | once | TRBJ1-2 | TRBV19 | TGTGCCAGTAGTATCCGGGACAGTGGGAACTATGGCTACACCTTC | CASSIRDSGNYGYTF
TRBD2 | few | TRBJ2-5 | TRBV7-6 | TGTGCCAGCCAAGCGGGGACCCAAGAGACCCAGTACTTC | CASQAGTQETQYF
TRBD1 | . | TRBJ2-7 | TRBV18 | TGTGCCAGCTCACCACGACTAAACAGGGGTAGCTCCTACGAGCAGTACTTC | CASSPRLNRGSSYEQYF
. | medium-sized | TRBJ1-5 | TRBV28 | TGTGCCAGCAGACAGTCAGGGCCGGGGCCCCAGCATTTT | CASRQSGPGPQHF
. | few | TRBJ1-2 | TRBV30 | TGTGCCTGGAGGACCCCGGGACTGTCGTACTATGGCTACACCTTC | CAWRTPGLSYYGYTF
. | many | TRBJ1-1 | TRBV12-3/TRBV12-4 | TGTGCCAGCAGTTTATGGGGGCCCACTGAAGCTTTCTTT | CASSLWGPTEAFF
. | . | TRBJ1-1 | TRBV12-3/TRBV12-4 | . | CASSLAIGNQPQHFGGLRNTEAFF
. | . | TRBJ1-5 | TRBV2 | TGTGCCAGCAGTCTCACTGGCAATCAGCCCCGGCATTTT | CASSLTGNQPRHF
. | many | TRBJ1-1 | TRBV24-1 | TGTGCCACCAGTGGATTGAACACTGAAGCTTTCTTT | CATSGLNTEAFF
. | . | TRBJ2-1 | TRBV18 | . | CAGSPYQCNEQFF
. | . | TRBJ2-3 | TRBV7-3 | TGTGCCAGCAGCTTAAATGGACGGATCACAAATACGCAGTATTTT | CASSLNGRITNTQYF
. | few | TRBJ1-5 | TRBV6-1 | TGTGCCAGCAGCCCGTCGGGGACCGTCCACCAGCCCCAGCATTTT | CASSPSGTVHQPQHF
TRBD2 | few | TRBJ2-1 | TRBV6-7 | TGTGCCGGACCCGGGACTAGCGGGAGCTCCTACAATGAGCAGTTCTTC | CAGPGTSGSSYNEQFF
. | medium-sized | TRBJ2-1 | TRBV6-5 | TGTGCCAGCAGTCGACAGGCGGACGGGTCGAGCAATGAGCAGTTCTTC | CASSRQADGSSNEQFF
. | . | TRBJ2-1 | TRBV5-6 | TGTGCCAGCAGCTACCCGGGGTCCAATGAGCAGTTCTTC | CASSYPGSNEQFF
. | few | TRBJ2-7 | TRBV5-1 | TGCGCCAGCAGCTTGGGGGCCGAGCAGTACTTC | CASSLGAEQYF
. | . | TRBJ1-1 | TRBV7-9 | TGTGCCAGCAGCCCCCCTCTGGTAGCTTTCTTT | CASSPPLVAFF
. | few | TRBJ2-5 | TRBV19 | TGTGCCAGTAGTACGGGCCCCCGCGGGGAGACCCAGTACTTC | CASSTGPRGETQYF